A selection of T cell receptor beta chains follows, all from one sample in a study of T cell changes during pregnancy in multiple sclerosis. Method: immunoSEQ multiplex PCR; TCRdb's copy keeps in-frame clones and lacks some. The table has tens of thousands of clones, around 92% seen once. The source was peripheral blood, collected after pregnancy. The origin of the receptors is a female donor in good health, enrolled as a control in a pregnancy study. Each CDR3 is given with its conserved first and last residue. The D gene is left open where the match is weak. The size of a clone is reported for some rows only, either as once, few or many, or as a class for expanded clones.

D gene: -; J gene: TRBJ2-3; clone size: -; V gene: TRBV4-1; CDR3 DNA: TGCGCCAGCAGCCAAGGGGCAGCCGGGGCAGATACGCAGTATTTT; CDR3 protein: CASSQGAAGADTQYF
D gene: TRBD2; J gene: TRBJ2-1; clone size: -; V gene: TRBV10-3; CDR3 DNA: TGTGCCATCAGTGACGTTAGCGGGGGGTACAATGAGCAGTTCTTC; CDR3 protein: CAISDVSGGYNEQFF
D gene: -; J gene: TRBJ1-2; clone size: -; V gene: TRBV2; CDR3 DNA: TGTGCCAGCAGTCAGGGGTCGGGGGGCTATGGCTACACCTTC; CDR3 protein: CASSQGSGGYGYTF
D gene: TRBD1; J gene: TRBJ2-1; clone size: -; V gene: TRBV30; CDR3 DNA: TGTGCCTGGAGTTTGACAGGGAACTACAATGAGCAGTTCTTC; CDR3 protein: CAWSLTGNYNEQFF
D gene: TRBD1; J gene: TRBJ1-6; clone size: -; V gene: TRBV28; CDR3 DNA: TGTGCCAGCAGTCTTACAGGGGATAATTCACCCCTCCACTTT; CDR3 protein: CASSLTGDNSPLHF
D gene: TRBD2; J gene: TRBJ2-5; clone size: -; V gene: TRBV6-1; CDR3 DNA: TGTGCCAGCAGTGTACGCGGGGGGGCGTCAGAGACCCAGTACTTC; CDR3 protein: CASSVRGGASETQYF
D gene: -; J gene: TRBJ2-7; clone size: -; V gene: TRBV9; CDR3 DNA: TGTGCCAGCAGCAAACGCTTGACTAGCTACGAGCAGTACTTC; CDR3 protein: CASSKRLTSYEQYF
D gene: -; J gene: TRBJ2-5; clone size: -; V gene: TRBV7-7; CDR3 DNA: TGTGCTCCCCTGCCAGGAAAGGGGAAGGTCGAGACCCAGTACTTC; CDR3 protein: CAPLPGKGKVETQYF
D gene: TRBD2; J gene: TRBJ2-1; clone size: -; V gene: TRBV9; CDR3 DNA: TGTGCCAGCAGCGTAGCGCAGAAACTAGCGGGGGGGCCGGGTTCCTACAATGAGCAGTTCTTC; CDR3 protein: CASSVAQKLAGGPGSYNEQFF
D gene: -; J gene: TRBJ2-5; clone size: once; V gene: TRBV7-2; CDR3 DNA: TGTGCCAGCAGCTTCGGTGTAGGACTACGACAAGAGACCCAGTACTTC; CDR3 protein: CASSFGVGLRQETQYF
D gene: -; J gene: TRBJ1-2; clone size: few; V gene: TRBV27; CDR3 DNA: TGTGCCAGCAGTTTATCAAGCGGGGGGGGCTACACCTTC; CDR3 protein: CASSLSSGGGYTF
D gene: TRBD1; J gene: TRBJ1-4; clone size: -; V gene: TRBV7-9; CDR3 DNA: TGTGCCAGCAGCCGATCACAGGGGCTGGGGGGTGAAAAACTGTTTTTT; CDR3 protein: CASSRSQGLGGEKLFF
D gene: -; J gene: TRBJ2-7; clone size: -; V gene: TRBV7-9; CDR3 DNA: TGTGCCAGCAGCTTTAGCGGCTACGAGCAGTACTTC; CDR3 protein: CASSFSGYEQYF
D gene: TRBD1; J gene: TRBJ1-2; clone size: -; V gene: TRBV9; CDR3 DNA: TGTGCCAGCAGCGTTGGGGACTGGACAGGCTACGGCTACACCTTC; CDR3 protein: CASSVGDWTGYGYTF
D gene: -; J gene: TRBJ1-1; clone size: -; V gene: TRBV18; CDR3 DNA: TGTGCCAGCTCACCACCAGGGGGAGTAGTCGCTGAAGCTTTCTTT; CDR3 protein: CASSPPGGVVAEAFF
D gene: -; J gene: TRBJ1-4; clone size: -; V gene: TRBV25-1; CDR3 DNA: TGTGCCAGCAGTGATCATGGGAGGGGCTGGTCTAATGAAAAACTGTTTTTT; CDR3 protein: CASSDHGRGWSNEKLFF
D gene: TRBD2; J gene: TRBJ2-1; clone size: -; V gene: TRBV27; CDR3 DNA: TGTGCCAGCAGTTTCTCAGCGGGGGGGCTCGAGTTCTTC; CDR3 protein: CASSFSAGGLEFF
D gene: TRBD1; J gene: TRBJ1-1; clone size: -; V gene: TRBV6-6; CDR3 DNA: TGTGCCAGCAGCCCAAACAGGGGGCTGACTTTCTTT; CDR3 protein: CASSPNRGLTFF
D gene: -; J gene: TRBJ1-2; clone size: -; V gene: TRBV28; CDR3 DNA: TGTGCGGCAGGGGCGAACTATGGCTACACCTTC; CDR3 protein: CAAGANYGYTF
D gene: -; J gene: TRBJ2-2; clone size: -; V gene: TRBV19; CDR3 DNA: TGTGCCAGTAGTATCGCGACATTTAAGGTCGGCCGCATGAACACCGGGGAGCTGTTTTTT; CDR3 protein: CASSIATFKVGRMNTGELFF
D gene: TRBD1; J gene: TRBJ2-3; clone size: -; V gene: TRBV9; CDR3 DNA: TGTGCCAGCAGCGTAGGACAGGGGGGCACAGATACGCAGTATTTT; CDR3 protein: CASSVGQGGTDTQYF
D gene: TRBD1; J gene: TRBJ2-7; clone size: -; V gene: TRBV5-1; CDR3 DNA: TGCGCCAGCAGGGGGGGACAGGGGTACGACCTGGAGCAGTACTTC; CDR3 protein: CASRGGQGYDLEQYF
D gene: TRBD1; J gene: TRBJ2-7; clone size: -; V gene: TRBV7-3; CDR3 DNA: TGTGCCAGCAGCTTACAGGGGGCGACCTTCGAGCAGTACTTC; CDR3 protein: CASSLQGATFEQYF
D gene: -; J gene: TRBJ2-1; clone size: -; V gene: TRBV11-3; CDR3 DNA: TGTGCCAGCAGCCTGCAGCGGCCCTCCGCGGAGCAGTTCTTC; CDR3 protein: CASSLQRPSAEQFF
D gene: -; J gene: TRBJ2-5; clone size: once; V gene: TRBV6-5; CDR3 DNA: TGTGCCAGCCGGGGGGAGACCCAGTACTTC; CDR3 protein: CASRGETQYF
D gene: -; J gene: TRBJ2-5; clone size: -; V gene: TRBV5-6; CDR3 DNA: TGTGCCAGCAGCTCTGTAGGGGCTCCCAGGGAGACCCAGTACTTC; CDR3 protein: CASSSVGAPRETQYF
D gene: TRBD1; J gene: TRBJ2-1; clone size: -; V gene: TRBV27; CDR3 DNA: TGTGCCAGCAGTTTATCCCGGGACCCACAGGGGCACAATGAGCAGTTCTTC; CDR3 protein: CASSLSRDPQGHNEQFF
D gene: -; J gene: TRBJ2-2; clone size: -; V gene: TRBV13; CDR3 DNA: TGTGCCAGCAGCTCAGGCCTGAACACCGGGGAGCTGTTTTTT; CDR3 protein: CASSSGLNTGELFF
D gene: TRBD1; J gene: TRBJ2-1; clone size: -; V gene: TRBV4-2; CDR3 DNA: TGTGCCAGCAGCCATCCGGGACAGATATACAATGAGCAGTTCTTC; CDR3 protein: CASSHPGQIYNEQFF
D gene: -; J gene: TRBJ2-1; clone size: -; V gene: TRBV13; CDR3 DNA: TGTGCCAGCAGCTCTCAGGGGGGTAGCTACAATGAGCAGTTCTTC; CDR3 protein: CASSSQGGSYNEQFF
D gene: TRBD2; J gene: TRBJ2-2; clone size: once; V gene: TRBV10-2; CDR3 DNA: TGCGCCAGCACGGGCGCGGGGGGTTACACCGGGGAGCTGTTTTTT; CDR3 protein: CASTGAGGYTGELFF
D gene: TRBD1; J gene: TRBJ1-1; clone size: -; V gene: TRBV28; CDR3 DNA: TGTGCCAGCAGTTTGGGGACAGCGCTAGTTGAAGCTTTCTTT; CDR3 protein: CASSLGTALVEAFF
D gene: -; J gene: TRBJ2-7; clone size: -; V gene: TRBV12-1; CDR3 DNA: TGTGCCAGCTGGCTCTACGAGCAGTACTTC; CDR3 protein: CASWLYEQYF
D gene: -; J gene: TRBJ2-7; clone size: -; V gene: TRBV19; CDR3 DNA: TGTGCCAGTAGTCCGCAGGATGGCCACGAGCAGTACTTC; CDR3 protein: CASSPQDGHEQYF
D gene: -; J gene: TRBJ2-1; clone size: -; V gene: TRBV29-1; CDR3 DNA: TGCAGCGTTGATGGGCAGAGCTCCTACAATGAGCAGTTCTTC; CDR3 protein: CSVDGQSSYNEQFF
D gene: TRBD1; J gene: TRBJ1-3; clone size: -; V gene: TRBV19; CDR3 DNA: TGTGCCAGTAGTCCCCGGGGCAGGGGGCTAGGAAACACCATATATTTT; CDR3 protein: CASSPRGRGLGNTIYF
D gene: TRBD1; J gene: TRBJ1-2; clone size: -; V gene: TRBV27; CDR3 DNA: TGTGCCAGCAGTCCTCGAGGGGGCACCTATGGCTACACCTTC; CDR3 protein: CASSPRGGTYGYTF
D gene: -; J gene: TRBJ2-1; clone size: -; V gene: TRBV7-2; CDR3 DNA: TGTGCCAGCAGCTTGGGACATGGCAATGAGCAGTTCTTC; CDR3 protein: CASSLGHGNEQFF
D gene: TRBD1; J gene: TRBJ1-4; clone size: -; V gene: TRBV10-1; CDR3 DNA: TGCGCCAGCATCGGACAGGGGGTGGGTGAAAAACTGTTTTTT; CDR3 protein: CASIGQGVGEKLFF
D gene: -; J gene: TRBJ2-7; clone size: -; V gene: TRBV7-2; CDR3 DNA: TGTGCCAGCAGCCCCATGACAGGAAATTCCTACGAGCAGTACTTC; CDR3 protein: CASSPMTGNSYEQYF
D gene: TRBD1; J gene: TRBJ2-5; clone size: -; V gene: TRBV7-2; CDR3 DNA: TGTGCCAGCAGCTGGACAGGGGGCGTCGCCGGGACCCAGTACTTC; CDR3 protein: CASSWTGGVAGTQYF
D gene: TRBD2; J gene: TRBJ2-1; clone size: -; V gene: TRBV6-4; CDR3 DNA: TGTGCCAGCAGTGAAGCCGGGACTAGCCCAGCCAATGAGCAGTTCTTC; CDR3 protein: CASSEAGTSPANEQFF
D gene: TRBD1; J gene: TRBJ1-2; clone size: -; V gene: TRBV19; CDR3 DNA: TGTGCCAGTAGTATATGGCAGGGGGAGAGAGATGGCTACACCTTC; CDR3 protein: CASSIWQGERDGYTF
D gene: -; J gene: TRBJ1-1; clone size: once; V gene: TRBV7-9; CDR3 DNA: TGTGCCAGCCTCACACATAACACTGAAGCTTTCTTT; CDR3 protein: CASLTHNTEAFF
D gene: TRBD1; J gene: TRBJ1-2; clone size: -; V gene: TRBV4-1; CDR3 DNA: TGCGCCAGCAGCCAAGGCAGACAGGGGGCCAGGGGCTACACCTTC; CDR3 protein: CASSQGRQGARGYTF
D gene: -; J gene: TRBJ2-7; clone size: -; V gene: TRBV19; CDR3 DNA: TGTGCCAGTAGTATGGGAGAGGGCTACGAGCAGTACTTC; CDR3 protein: CASSMGEGYEQYF
D gene: TRBD1; J gene: TRBJ1-5; clone size: -; V gene: TRBV7-8; CDR3 DNA: TGTGCCAGCAGCTTACGGGACAGGGGCGGTCAGCCCCAGCATTTT; CDR3 protein: CASSLRDRGGQPQHF
D gene: -; J gene: TRBJ1-6; clone size: few; V gene: TRBV6-6; CDR3 DNA: TGTGCCAGCAGTTCGGACTGGTCACCCCTCCACTTT; CDR3 protein: CASSSDWSPLHF
D gene: -; J gene: TRBJ2-5; clone size: -; V gene: TRBV7-7; CDR3 DNA: TGTGCTAGCAGCTTAGGGGGTCTAGCCAGGGAGACCCAGTACTTC; CDR3 protein: CASSLGGLARETQYF
D gene: TRBD1; J gene: TRBJ1-2; clone size: -; V gene: TRBV19; CDR3 DNA: TGTGCCAGTAGTATAGGGCTACCTTGGGACAGGGCCTATGGCTACACCTTC; CDR3 protein: CASSIGLPWDRAYGYTF
D gene: TRBD1; J gene: TRBJ2-1; clone size: -; V gene: TRBV18; CDR3 DNA: TGTGCCAGCTCCCAGGGACAGGGCAGGGGGTTCTTC; CDR3 protein: CASSQGQGRGFF
D gene: -; J gene: TRBJ1-3; clone size: -; V gene: TRBV7-2; CDR3 DNA: TGTGCCAGCAGCCCCGGGGTCTCTGGAAACACCATATATTTT; CDR3 protein: CASSPGVSGNTIYF
D gene: -; J gene: TRBJ2-7; clone size: once; V gene: TRBV28; CDR3 DNA: TGTGCCAGCAGTTTCCTTGGAGGGTTGAACGAGCAGTACTTC; CDR3 protein: CASSFLGGLNEQYF
D gene: -; J gene: TRBJ2-3; clone size: -; V gene: TRBV11-2; CDR3 DNA: TGTGCCAGCAGCCTATCCCGGTCCGGGGATACGCAGTATTTT; CDR3 protein: CASSLSRSGDTQYF
D gene: TRBD2; J gene: TRBJ2-6; clone size: -; V gene: TRBV14; CDR3 DNA: TGTGCCAGCAGCCCTCCTCTGGGTAGCGGGGGTTCAGGGGCCAACGTCCTGACTTTC; CDR3 protein: CASSPPLGSGGSGANVLTF
D gene: TRBD1; J gene: TRBJ2-3; clone size: -; V gene: TRBV11-3; CDR3 DNA: TGTGCCAGCAGCATCGGACAGGGGGCGAATCCCACAGATACGCAGTATTTT; CDR3 protein: CASSIGQGANPTDTQYF
D gene: -; J gene: TRBJ2-5; clone size: -; V gene: TRBV6-1; CDR3 DNA: TGTGCCAGCAGTGAAACCAGAAGGGGTGGAGAGACCCAGTACTTC; CDR3 protein: CASSETRRGGETQYF
D gene: -; J gene: TRBJ2-7; clone size: -; V gene: TRBV11-2; CDR3 DNA: TGTGCCAGCAGCCCAAACGTGAGGGCTGGCTACGAGCAGTACTTC; CDR3 protein: CASSPNVRAGYEQYF
D gene: TRBD2; J gene: TRBJ2-5; clone size: -; V gene: TRBV6-5; CDR3 DNA: TGTGCCAGCACCCTATTAGCGGGGGCCGCCCAGTACTTC; CDR3 protein: CASTLLAGAAQYF